The present entry profiles one T cell receptor (beta chain) with its context. What it binds is not known. This sample was taken from a study of cytomegalovirus exposure and HLA in healthy donors. The germline CDR1 and CDR2 sequences are MDHEN and SYDVKM. This CDR3 is 12 amino acids long. Trimming pared 8 bases from V and 4 bases from J, leaving 10 bases between. Study results and caveats: Owing to their indistinguishability, certain V segments, notably TRBV6-2 and TRBV6-3, were excluded. According to an earlier analysis, most TCR beta V segments yielded productive rearrangements about 87% or about 30% of the time.

Primers included in the PCR were 60 Vbeta and 13 Jbeta primers. In the original analysis: An analysis performed later counted 74 million or so unique TCR beta chains (around 11 million of them shared). Using immunoSEQ multiplex PCR, the repertoire was profiled, and TCRdb retains in-frame clones only, with some absent. V and J calls and clone size are copied from that table; D and trimming were computed from the DNA. The sample has 98,000 or so clones; more than 75% are singletons. Material for sequencing was PBMCs. This TCR derives from a woman in her 40s in good health and CMV-seronegative. The J gene is TRBJ2-3, the V gene TRBV28; possibly TRBD2 for D (6 bases). The CDR3 here is CASGGLPDTQYF. CDR3 sequence (DNA): TGTGCCAGCGGGGGACTCCCAGATACGCAGTATTTT.